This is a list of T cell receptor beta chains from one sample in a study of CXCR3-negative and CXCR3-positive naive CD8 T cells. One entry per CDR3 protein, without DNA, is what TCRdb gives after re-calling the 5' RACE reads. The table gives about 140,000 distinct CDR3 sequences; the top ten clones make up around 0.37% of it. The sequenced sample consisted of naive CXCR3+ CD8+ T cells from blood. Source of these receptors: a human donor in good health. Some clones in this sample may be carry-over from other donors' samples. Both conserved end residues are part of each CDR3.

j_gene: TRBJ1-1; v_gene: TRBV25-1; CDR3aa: CASSESGTGPVTEAFF
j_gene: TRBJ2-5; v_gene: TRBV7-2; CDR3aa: CASSFGVQETQYF
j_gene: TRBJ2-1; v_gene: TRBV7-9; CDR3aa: CASSPRNDPTPHEQFF
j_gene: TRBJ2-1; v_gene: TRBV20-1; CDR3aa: CSAREESVAGADYYNEQFF
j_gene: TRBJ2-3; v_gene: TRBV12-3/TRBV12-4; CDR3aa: CASSPTPRDYLADTQYF
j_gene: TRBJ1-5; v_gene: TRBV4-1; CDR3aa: CASSQVAGNNQPQHF
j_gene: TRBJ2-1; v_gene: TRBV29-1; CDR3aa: CSVEGLANEQFF
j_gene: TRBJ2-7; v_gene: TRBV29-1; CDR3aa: CSVDQDSPSYEPYF
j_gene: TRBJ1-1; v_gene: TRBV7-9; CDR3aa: CASSLQGPLEAFF
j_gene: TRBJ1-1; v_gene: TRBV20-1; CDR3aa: CSARDEVWETNTEAFF
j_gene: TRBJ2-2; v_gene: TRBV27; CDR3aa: CASRGSGGGAGELFF
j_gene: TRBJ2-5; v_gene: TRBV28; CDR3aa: CASSLSPTGWRYQETQYF
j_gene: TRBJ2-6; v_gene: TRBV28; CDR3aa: CATLWSSGANVLTF
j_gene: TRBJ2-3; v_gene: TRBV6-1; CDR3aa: CASSESGADRWVTQYF
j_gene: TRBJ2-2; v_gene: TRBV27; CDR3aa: CASSFSGGELFF
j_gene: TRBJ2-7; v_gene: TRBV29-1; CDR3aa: CSVEDREGLSYEQYF
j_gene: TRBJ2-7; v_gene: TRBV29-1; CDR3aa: CSVDGENYEQYF
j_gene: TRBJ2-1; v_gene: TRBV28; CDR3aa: CASSQTYNEQFF
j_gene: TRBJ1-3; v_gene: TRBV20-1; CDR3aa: CSANPTEAAGNTIYF
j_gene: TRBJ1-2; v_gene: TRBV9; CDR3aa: CASSAVVSHGYTF
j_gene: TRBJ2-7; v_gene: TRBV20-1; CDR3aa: CSARDAGTSTYEQYF
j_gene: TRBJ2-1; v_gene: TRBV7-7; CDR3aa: CASSFLDREGDEQFF
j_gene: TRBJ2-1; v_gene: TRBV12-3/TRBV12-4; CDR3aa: CASSSPGQAYNEQFF
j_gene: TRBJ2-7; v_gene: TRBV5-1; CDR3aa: CASSRRQGDDEQYF
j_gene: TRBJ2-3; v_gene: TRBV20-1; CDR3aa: CSATGRLAGASNTQYF
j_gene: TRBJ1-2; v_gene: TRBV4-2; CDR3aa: CASSQGETVYGYTF
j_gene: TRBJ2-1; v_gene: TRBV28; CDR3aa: CASSFLGLGSSYNEQFF
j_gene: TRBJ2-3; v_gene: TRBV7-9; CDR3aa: CASKEGSTDTQYF
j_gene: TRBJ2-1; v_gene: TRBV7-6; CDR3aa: CASSLAGRGQLAEYNEQFF
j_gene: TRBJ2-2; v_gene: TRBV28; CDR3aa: CASSFPQGLPAGGELFF
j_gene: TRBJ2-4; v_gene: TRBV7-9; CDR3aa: CASSALPGEQGKNIQYF
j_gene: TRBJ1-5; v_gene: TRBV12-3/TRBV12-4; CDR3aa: CASSAGQVDQPQHF
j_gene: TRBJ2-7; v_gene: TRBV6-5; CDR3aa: CASSRELGYSYEQYF
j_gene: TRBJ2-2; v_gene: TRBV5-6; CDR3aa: CASSFGLGGELFF
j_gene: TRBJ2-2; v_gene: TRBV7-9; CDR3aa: CASSSAGPNTGELFF
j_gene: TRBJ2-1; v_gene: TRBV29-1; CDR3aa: CSVDGSYNEQFF
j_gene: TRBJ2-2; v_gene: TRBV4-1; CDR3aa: CASSQERGWGTGELFF
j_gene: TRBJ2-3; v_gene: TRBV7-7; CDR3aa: CASSLSRARTDTQYF
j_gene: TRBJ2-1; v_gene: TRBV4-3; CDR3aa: CASSQDLFGEQFF
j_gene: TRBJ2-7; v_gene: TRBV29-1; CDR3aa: CSVTRQDSYEQYF
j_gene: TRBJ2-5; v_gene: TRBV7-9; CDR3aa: CASGSLASETQYF
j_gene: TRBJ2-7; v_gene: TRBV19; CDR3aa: CASSIGNPYEQYF
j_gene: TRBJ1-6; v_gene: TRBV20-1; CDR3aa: CSARDVGVLYNSPLHF
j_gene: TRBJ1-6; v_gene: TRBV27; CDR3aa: CASSWGQGGSPLHF
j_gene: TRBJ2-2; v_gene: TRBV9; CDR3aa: CASSPRPTSGSLTGELFF
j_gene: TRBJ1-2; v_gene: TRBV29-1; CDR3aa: CSVEDEGNPGYTF
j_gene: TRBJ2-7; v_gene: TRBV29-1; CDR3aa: CSVYTGSYEQYF
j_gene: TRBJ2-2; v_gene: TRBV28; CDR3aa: CASSSIETSDRTGELFF
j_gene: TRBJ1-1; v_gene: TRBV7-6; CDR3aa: CASSAALTMNTEAFF
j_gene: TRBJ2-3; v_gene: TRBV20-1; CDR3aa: CSASGAAGVREATDTQYF
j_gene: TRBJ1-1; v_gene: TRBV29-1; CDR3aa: CSVGGVDEAFF
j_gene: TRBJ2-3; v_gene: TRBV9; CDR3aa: CASSAHGRTSGSTSSTDTQYF
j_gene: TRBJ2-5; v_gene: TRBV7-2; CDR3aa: CASSQTKYFSGGYQETQYF
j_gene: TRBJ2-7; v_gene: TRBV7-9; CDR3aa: CASSLVTNPYEQYF
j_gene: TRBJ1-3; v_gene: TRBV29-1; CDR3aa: CSGRTGGNTIYF
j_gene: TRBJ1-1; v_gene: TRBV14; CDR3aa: CASSQASTKEAFF
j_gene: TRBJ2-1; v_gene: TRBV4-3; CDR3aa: CASSPEWGQYNEQFF
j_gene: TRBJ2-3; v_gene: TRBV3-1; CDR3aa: CASSQGGGIATDTQYF
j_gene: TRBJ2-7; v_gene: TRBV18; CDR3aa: CASSPPDAYEQYF